The 3 T cell receptor beta chains below were found in one sample sequenced in a study of blood T cell repertoires in COVID-19. Repertoires were generated with immunoSEQ multiplex PCR, while TCRdb's copy carries only in-frame clones and drops some. The sample lists roughly 360,000 clones, 88% seen once, with 0.95% to 1% in the top ten. The sequenced sample consisted of PBMCs or T cells enriched from blood (not recorded which). Receptors originate from a woman aged 30 to 39 with acute COVID-19.

This clone has a single count. DNA for the CDR3: TGTGCCAGTAAGGGCGGGGGTCTTAGCACAGATACGCAGTATTTT. Amino acids: CASKGGGLSTDTQYF. This rearrangement joins TRBV19 to TRBJ2-3, with 7 bases identical to TRBD2. The CDR3 is made up of 15 amino acids. After removal of 7 bases from V and 0 bases from J, the junction contained 7 bases not matched to a gene. CDR1 is LNHDA and CDR2 is SQIVND in the germline V gene (reference sequence).

The chain recombines TRBV6-6 with TRBJ1-2, with D perhaps matching TRBD1 (5 bases). Germline lookup yields CDR1 MNHNY and CDR2 SVGAGI (reference sequence). CDR3 length equals 13 residues. V gave up 7 bases and J gave up 8 bases, with 17 bases separating them. DNA for the CDR3: TGTGCCAGCACCAGGGCCCCGACGGAGGGCTACACCTTC. This gives the protein CASTRAPTEGYTF.

The sample holds a few counts of this clone. The genes are TRBV4-1 and TRBJ1-2; TRBD1 might be the D (6 bases). The V gene's germline CDR1 is MGHRA and CDR2 YSYEKL. Trimming stripped 3 bases from V and 4 bases from J, with 12 bases between. The CDR3 has 14 amino acids. Here the CDR3 reads CASSHPDRSYGYTF. DNA of the CDR3: TGCGCCAGCAGCCATCCCGACAGGTCCTATGGCTACACCTTC.